This paragraph reports one TCR beta chain. Antigen specificity is unknown. Vbeta (60) and Jbeta (13) primers were used in the PCR. Produced via immunoSEQ multiplex PCR; TCRdb's table is partial and in-frame only. Here the sample spans some 200,000 clones, 82% being singletons. Germline CDR1 and CDR2: MNHEY and SMNVEV (reference sequence). V dropped 5 bases and J dropped 4 bases, with 6 bases sitting between them. CDR3 size: 13 residues. The sample originates from a study of cytomegalovirus exposure and HLA in healthy donors. As for the study in general: Approximately 81% of 350 to 400 genotyped donors fell in the Caucasian-associated ancestry cluster. Study-level points and caveats: A later analysis by the authors found several of the most significant clusters apparently linked to common viral pathogens. TCR beta V- and J-gene trimming, according to a later analysis, was linked to a missense DCLRE1C variant. Cytomegalovirus status was reportedly diagnosed by the classifier with high sensitivity and specificity.

The TCR was taken from a boy aged 2 to 10 in good health and CMV-seronegative. Sequencing was performed on PBMCs. The J gene is TRBJ1-6, the V gene TRBV27, with D possibly matching TRBD1 (5 bases). This chain's CDR3 is CASSPGYNSPLHF. The CDR3 DNA follows: TGTGCCAGCAGTCCAGGGTATAATTCACCCCTCCACTTT.